This T cell receptor (beta chain) was sequenced in a study of cytomegalovirus exposure and HLA in healthy donors. As for the study in general: The study placed around 80% of its 398 genotyped donors in the Caucasian-associated ancestry cluster. The study, taken as a whole, reports: The likely explanation for a cluster of highly shared sequence variants was sequencing artifact. The availability of immune exposure information extended only to CMV serostatus.

This cohort consisted of healthy bone marrow donors. Germline values: CDR1 SQVTM, CDR2 ANQGSEA. The CDR3 is made up of 12 amino acids. V lost 2 bases and J 2 bases, leaving 7 bases between the germline ends. The PCR had 60 Vbeta and 13 Jbeta primers. Produced via immunoSEQ multiplex PCR; TCRdb's table is partial and in-frame only. Of 120,000 or so clones detected, about 80% appear once; the ten largest clones hold just over 2.5%. Comments on this clone: What it binds is unknown.

Sample: PBMCs. The TCR comes from a man between 25 and 39 years old in good health and CMV-seronegative. The V and J genes are TRBV29-1 and TRBJ2-7, with unresolved D. CDR3 nucleotides: TGCAGCGTTGAAAGTGGCCCCTACGAGCAGTACTTC. Translation gives CSVESGPYEQYF.